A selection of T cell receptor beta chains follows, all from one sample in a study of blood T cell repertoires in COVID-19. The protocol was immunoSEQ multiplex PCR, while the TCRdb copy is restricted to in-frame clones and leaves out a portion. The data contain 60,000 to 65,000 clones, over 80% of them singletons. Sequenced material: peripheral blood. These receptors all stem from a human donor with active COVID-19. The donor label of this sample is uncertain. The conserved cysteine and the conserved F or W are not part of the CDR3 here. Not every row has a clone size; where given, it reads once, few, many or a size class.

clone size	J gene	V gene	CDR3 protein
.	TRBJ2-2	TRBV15	ASTSGVDTGELF
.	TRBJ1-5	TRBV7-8	ASSLGSVGAGNQPQH
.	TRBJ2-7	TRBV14	ASSQTGGAGEQY
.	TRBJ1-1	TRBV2	ASRDRGSTEAF
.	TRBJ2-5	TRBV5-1	ASSSFPAGGRETQY
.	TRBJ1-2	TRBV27	ASSLSTGAYGYT
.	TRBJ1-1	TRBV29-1	SVVFGTLGEAF
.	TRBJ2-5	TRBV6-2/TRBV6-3	ASSYGTAQETQY
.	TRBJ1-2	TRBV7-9	ASSFTGYGYT
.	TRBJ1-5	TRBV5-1	ASSPTGYSNQPQH
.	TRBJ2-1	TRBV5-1	ASSLGTSGYNEQF
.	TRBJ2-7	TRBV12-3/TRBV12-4	ASSLPFREQY
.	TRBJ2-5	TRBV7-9	ASSLAVGLAGETQY
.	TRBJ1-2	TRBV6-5	ASTPGRQGAGGYT
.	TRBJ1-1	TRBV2	ASSLRTGDTEAF
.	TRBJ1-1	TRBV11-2	ASSRDRMNTEAF
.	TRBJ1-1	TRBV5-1	ASSLPGDLNTEAF
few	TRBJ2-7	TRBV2	ASSAGRAYEQY
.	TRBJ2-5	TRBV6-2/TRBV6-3	ASSQWTSGQETQY
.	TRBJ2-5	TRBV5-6	ASSAGGWETQY
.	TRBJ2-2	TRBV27	ASSVQGRQGFGELF
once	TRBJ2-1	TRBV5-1	ASSLAGSGIDEQF
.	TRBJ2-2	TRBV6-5	ASIEREGRTGELF
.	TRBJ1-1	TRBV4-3	ASSQGDRLNTEAF
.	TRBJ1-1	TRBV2	ASGRDRAGTEAF
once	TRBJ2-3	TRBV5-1	ASFGAGAADTQY
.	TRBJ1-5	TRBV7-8	ASSIRDRKNQPQH
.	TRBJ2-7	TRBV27	ASSLAGKIYEQY
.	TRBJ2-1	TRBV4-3	ASSQDRGRPYNEQF
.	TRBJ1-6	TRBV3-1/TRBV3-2	ASSQLLGGGNSPLH
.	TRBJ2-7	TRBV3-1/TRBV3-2	ASSPSGNSYEQY
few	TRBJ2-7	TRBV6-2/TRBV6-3	ASSSAGGRYEQY
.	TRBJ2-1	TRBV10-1	ASSASGRSYNEQF
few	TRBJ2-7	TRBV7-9	ASSFPRTGASSYEQY
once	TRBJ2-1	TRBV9	ASSVASSSYNEQF
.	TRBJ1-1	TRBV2	ASLLKGTEAF
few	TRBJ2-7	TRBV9	ASSVASGGQLDEQY